These 16 T cell receptor beta chains share one sample of origin, sequenced in a study of cytomegalovirus exposure and HLA in healthy donors. Primers included in the PCR were 60 Vbeta and 13 Jbeta primers. This table comes from immunoSEQ multiplex PCR, and its TCRdb copy is limited to in-frame clones, with some not included. The sample yields some 150,000 clones, 71% seen once. The specimen was PBMCs. The receptors here all came from a woman between 25 and 40 years old in good health and CMV-seronegative.

The rearrangement joins TRBV14 to TRBJ2-3; possibly TRBD1 for D (5 bases). CDR1 and CDR2 from the germline V gene are SGHDN and FVKESK. The ends were cut back, 1 base at V and 7 bases at J, with 12 bases in the middle. The CDR3 contains 14 residues. The CDR3 loop reads CASSQAQVGNTQYF. The CDR3 nucleotides are TGTGCCAGCAGCCAAGCACAGGTTGGAAATACGCAGTATTTT.

The rearrangement joins TRBV5-1 to TRBJ2-5; 11 bases are shared with TRBD1. Looked up from germline, CDR1 is SGHRS and CDR2 is YFSETQ. CDR3 size: 15 residues. The V segment lost 5 bases and the J segment 1 base; nucleotides outside the gene matches: 4. CDR3 bases: TGCGCCAGCAGAGCCGGGACAGGGGGCCAAGAGACCCAGTACTTC. As protein: CASRAGTGGQETQYF. Full variable domain (remainder filled in from reference TRBV5-1 and TRBJ2-5): KAGVTQTPRYLIKTRGQQVTLSCSPISGHRSVSWYQQTPGQGLQFLFEYFSETQRNKGNFPGRFSGRQFSNSRSEMNVSTLELGDSALYLCASRAGTGGQETQYFGPGTRLLVL.

The chain employs TRBV7-3 and TRBJ2-5, with a possible D match to TRBD2 (5 bases). This CDR3 spans 17 amino acids. The V and J ends lost 3 bases and 2 bases respectively, with 19 bases between them. Germline V gives CDR1 SGHTA, CDR2 FQGTGA. The CDR3 DNA reads as TGTGCCAGCAGCTTGGTCGGGGTCCCGAGGGTTCAAGAGACCCAGTACTTC. It specifies CASSLVGVPRVQETQYF.

The rearrangement uses TRBV30 and TRBJ1-2; 10 bases agree with TRBD1. Germline V gene data show CDR1 as GTSNPN and CDR2 as SVGIG (reference sequence). With V trimmed by 8 bases and J by 1 base, 1 base remained unmatched. The CDR3 contains 12 residues. The CDR3 reads CAGQGDNYGYTF. For the CDR3, the DNA is TGTGCCGGACAGGGGGATAACTATGGCTACACCTTC. Filled out from reference TRBV30 and TRBJ1-2, the complete variable domain reads SQTIHQWPATLVQPVGSPLSLECTVEGTSNPNLYWYRQAAGRGLQLLFYSVGIGQISSEVPQNLSASRPQDRQFILSSKKLLLSDSGFYLCAGQGDNYGYTFGSGTRLTVV.

This clone was counted once. The rearrangement joins TRBV19 to TRBJ1-5, with a weak D call TRBD1 (5 bases). Per germline, CDR1 LNHDA and CDR2 SQIVND (reference sequence). The CDR3 has 19 amino acids. V was cut by 3 bases and J by 4 bases, with 25 bases left in between. In nucleotides, the CDR3 is TGTGCCAGTAGTATGGGTTGGCGGCCCGGCCAGGGTGGAAATCAGCCCCAGCATTTT. This sequence encodes CASSMGWRPGQGGNQPQHF.

This clone appeared a single time. CDR3 sequence (DNA): TGTGCTAGTGGACCACGACAGGGAATGAGCTCCTATAATTCACCCCTCCACTTT. Amino acids: CASGPRQGMSSYNSPLHF. The chain couples TRBV12-5 to TRBJ1-6; 7 positions agree with TRBD1. The germline V gene has CDR1 LGHNT and CDR2 FRNRAP. CDR3 length: 18 amino acids. After removal of 6 bases from V and 0 bases from J, the junction contained 11 bases not matched to a gene.

This chain links TRBV7-2 with TRBJ2-5, with 8 positions matching TRBD1. Per germline, CDR1 SGHTA and CDR2 FQGNSA. The CDR3 has 15 amino acids. The ends lost 5 bases at V and 2 bases at J; junction bases unmatched: 7. CDR3 nucleotides: TGTGCCAGCAGCCAAGACAGGGGACCTCAAGAGACCCAGTACTTC. The encoded protein is CASSQDRGPQETQYF.

This clone has just a few counts. This sequence joins TRBV27 and TRBJ2-7; 8 bases match TRBD1. Germline assignment: CDR1 MNHEY and CDR2 SMNVEV (reference sequence). The V and J ends lost 8 bases and 8 bases, in that order; junction bases with no gene match: 8. CDR3 length: 12 residues. This CDR3 reads CASRQGATKQYF. CDR3 in DNA: TGTGCCAGCCGCCAGGGGGCTACGAAGCAGTACTTC.

This clone was detected once. The chain combines TRBV7-2 with TRBJ1-1; D call uncertain. The CDR3 extends over 11 amino acids. Germline V lookup: CDR1 SGHTA, CDR2 FQGNSA. V was clipped by 3 bases and J by 11 bases, with 10 bases between them. The CDR3 loop is CASSFQMGAFF. The DNA of the CDR3 is TGTGCCAGCAGCTTCCAAATGGGCGCTTTCTTT.

Only a few counts were recorded for this clone. DNA of the CDR3: TGTGCCACCAGCAGATCAGGACACAACTCCTACGAGCAGTACTTC. As protein: CATSRSGHNSYEQYF. The chain carries TRBV15 and TRBJ2-5; D perhaps matches TRBD1 (5 bases). The closer fit of TRBJ2-7 to the DNA end suggests the J call may be wrong. This CDR3 has 15 amino acids. Germline V gene lookup returns CDR1 LNHNV and CDR2 YYDKDF (reference sequence).

The V gene is TRBV9, the J gene TRBJ1-6, with 10 bases matching TRBD1. V was clipped by 2 bases and J by 8 bases; unmatched bases: 4. The CDR3 has 15 residues. Germline CDR1 reads SGDLS; CDR2 reads YYNGEE. CDR3 coding DNA: TGTGCCAGCAGCGTGGGGGGACAGGGGTATTCACCCCTCCACTTT. It is translated as CASSVGGQGYSPLHF.

This clone was counted a few times. The rearrangement links TRBV7-2 to TRBJ2-1, with D maybe TRBD2 (5 bases). CDR1 SGHTA and CDR2 FQGNSA come from the germline V gene. This CDR3 contains 15 residues. With 1 base removed from V and 5 bases from J, the gap between germline ends came to 12 bases. The CDR3 sequence: CASSLGLARHNEQFF. The CDR3 DNA is TGTGCCAGCAGCTTAGGGCTAGCTAGGCACAATGAGCAGTTCTTC.

The chain employs TRBV5-4 and TRBJ2-7; 9 nucleotides match TRBD1. Germline V lookup: CDR1 SGHNT, CDR2 YYREEE (reference sequence). The CDR3 covers 14 residues. The J segment lost 5 bases and the V segment lost 3 bases, leaving 6 bases of the junction unmatched. This CDR3 reads CASSSETGGNEQYF. The CDR3 DNA follows: TGTGCCAGCAGCTCGGAGACAGGGGGTAACGAGCAGTACTTC.

The rearrangement links TRBV6-7 to TRBJ2-4, with 7 bases matching TRBD2. TRBV6-7 is noted as an ORF with a role that remains uncertain. This CDR3 is built from 15 residues. Germline trimming cut 11 bases from V and 1 base from J; bases unmatched to any gene: 11. The CDR3 region has the DNA TGTGCCGCCCGAGCGGGGTATGCCGCCAAAAACATTCAGTACTTC. Translation: CAARAGYAAKNIQYF.

The chain combines TRBV5-4 with TRBJ2-1; TRBD2 aligns across 7 bases. Trimming cost V 0 bases and J 8 bases; bases outside gene matches: 11. This CDR3 has 16 amino acids. Germline V gene data show CDR1 as SGHNT and CDR2 as YYREEE (reference sequence). CDR3 residues: CASSLAGWEGGDEQFF. The DNA for the CDR3 is TGTGCCAGCAGCTTGGCCGGGTGGGAGGGAGGGGATGAGCAGTTCTTC.

J is TRBJ2-1 and V is TRBV2; D is unclear. The CDR3 consists of 12 residues. Germline assignment: CDR1 SNHLY and CDR2 FYNNEI. V was trimmed by 7 bases and J by 8 bases, leaving 12 bases between them. DNA for the CDR3: TGTGCCAGCAATGTAATAGTGGATGAGCAGTTCTTC. Translated, it gives CASNVIVDEQFF.